This is a list of T cell receptor beta chains from one sample in a study of blood T cell repertoires in COVID-19. This table comes from immunoSEQ multiplex PCR, and its TCRdb copy is limited to in-frame clones, with some not included. The sample includes roughly 160,000 clones, around three quarters of them seen just once. The sample taken for sequencing was PBMCs or T cells enriched from blood (not recorded which). The receptors stem from a woman aged 70-85 years in a cohort exposed to, infected with or recovered from COVID-19 (not recorded which). Each CDR3 is given with its conserved first and last residue. The order of the fields is J gene, CDR3 length, V gene, D gene, clone size, CDR3 DNA, CDR3 protein. A D gene is named only where the DNA matches it firmly. Size is stated for part of the rows, as once, few or many counts, or as a class when the clone is expanded.

J gene: TRBJ1-6
CDR3 length: 14
V gene: TRBV27
D gene: TRBD1
clone size: once
CDR3 DNA: TGTGCCAGCAGACAGGGGACCTATAATTCACCCCTCCACTTT
CDR3 protein: CASRQGTYNSPLHF

J gene: TRBJ1-1
CDR3 length: 14
V gene: TRBV5-1
D gene: NA
clone size: NA
CDR3 DNA: TGCGCCAGCTCGATCCAGGCTCCGAACACTGAAGCTTTCTTT
CDR3 protein: CASSIQAPNTEAFF

J gene: TRBJ2-5
CDR3 length: 13
V gene: TRBV12-3/TRBV12-4
D gene: NA
clone size: NA
CDR3 DNA: TGTGCCAGCAGATCCGGTGCGGACAGCCGGATATACTTC
CDR3 protein: CASRSGADSRIYF

J gene: TRBJ2-7
CDR3 length: 16
V gene: TRBV28
D gene: NA
clone size: NA
CDR3 DNA: TGTGCCAGCAGTTTGAGAGGCCTGGCGGGACGGAGCGAGCAGTACTTC
CDR3 protein: CASSLRGLAGRSEQYF

J gene: TRBJ1-5
CDR3 length: 13
V gene: TRBV30
D gene: NA
clone size: NA
CDR3 DNA: TGTGCCTGGAGTGTGTTATCGCGGCAGCCCCAGCATTTT
CDR3 protein: CAWSVLSRQPQHF

J gene: TRBJ1-6
CDR3 length: 13
V gene: TRBV13
D gene: TRBD1
clone size: NA
CDR3 DNA: TGTGCCAGCAGCCGGGACAGGGCCTTCCCCCTCCACTTT
CDR3 protein: CASSRDRAFPLHF

J gene: TRBJ1-2
CDR3 length: 15
V gene: TRBV5-1
D gene: TRBD1
clone size: NA
CDR3 DNA: TGCGCCAGCAGCCCTTGGGCCCCGGGACAGGGCGGCTACACCTTC
CDR3 protein: CASSPWAPGQGGYTF

J gene: TRBJ2-1
CDR3 length: 17
V gene: TRBV4-1
D gene: NA
clone size: NA
CDR3 DNA: TGCGCCAGCAGCCAAGTGGTGGGGGCCAGTACCTACAATGAGCAGTTCTTC
CDR3 protein: CASSQVVGASTYNEQFF

J gene: TRBJ2-7
CDR3 length: 15
V gene: TRBV6-5
D gene: TRBD2
clone size: NA
CDR3 DNA: TGTGCCAGCAGTTACGCGCCGGGACTAGCGGGAGAGGTATACTTC
CDR3 protein: CASSYAPGLAGEVYF

J gene: TRBJ1-1
CDR3 length: 14
V gene: TRBV11-1
D gene: NA
clone size: once
CDR3 DNA: TGTGCCAGCAGCCCGGGACTGGTTGACACTGAAGCTTTCTTT
CDR3 protein: CASSPGLVDTEAFF

J gene: TRBJ2-7
CDR3 length: 14
V gene: TRBV5-8
D gene: NA
clone size: NA
CDR3 DNA: TGTGCCAGCAGCTTGGACCCTCCCCCCGGCGAGCAGTACTTC
CDR3 protein: CASSLDPPPGEQYF

J gene: TRBJ2-3
CDR3 length: 16
V gene: TRBV28
D gene: TRBD2
clone size: NA
CDR3 DNA: TGTGCCAGCAGTTTTTGGGGGAGGGGTAGCACAGATACGCAGTATTTT
CDR3 protein: CASSFWGRGSTDTQYF

J gene: TRBJ1-3
CDR3 length: 14
V gene: TRBV7-9
D gene: TRBD1
clone size: NA
CDR3 DNA: TGTGCCAGCAGTCGACAGGGCACTGGAAACACCATATATTTT
CDR3 protein: CASSRQGTGNTIYF

J gene: TRBJ2-7
CDR3 length: 12
V gene: TRBV6-2/TRBV6-3
D gene: TRBD1
clone size: NA
CDR3 DNA: TGTGCCAGCAGCCCCGGACAGGGGAAGCAGTACTTC
CDR3 protein: CASSPGQGKQYF

J gene: TRBJ2-4
CDR3 length: 16
V gene: TRBV4-2
D gene: TRBD1
clone size: NA
CDR3 DNA: TGTGCCAGCAGCCAACACTGGACAGGGGCAAAAAACATTCAGTACTTC
CDR3 protein: CASSQHWTGAKNIQYF

J gene: TRBJ1-1
CDR3 length: 14
V gene: TRBV7-2
D gene: NA
clone size: NA
CDR3 DNA: TGTGCCAGCAGCTTAACTGAAAAGAACACTGAAGCTTTCTTT
CDR3 protein: CASSLTEKNTEAFF

J gene: TRBJ1-5
CDR3 length: 15
V gene: TRBV4-1
D gene: NA
clone size: NA
CDR3 DNA: TGCGCCAGCAGCCAAGATGCGGGTAGGCTGTTGCCCCAGCATTTT
CDR3 protein: CASSQDAGRLLPQHF

J gene: TRBJ2-7
CDR3 length: 16
V gene: TRBV2
D gene: NA
clone size: NA
CDR3 DNA: TGTGCCAGCAGTCCTTTAAGGGGGGGAGAACATTACGAGCAGTACTTC
CDR3 protein: CASSPLRGGEHYEQYF

J gene: TRBJ2-3
CDR3 length: 12
V gene: TRBV19
D gene: NA
clone size: NA
CDR3 DNA: TGTGCCAGTAGTCTCCGAACTGATACGCAGTATTTT
CDR3 protein: CASSLRTDTQYF

J gene: TRBJ2-3
CDR3 length: 12
V gene: TRBV6-5
D gene: NA
clone size: NA
CDR3 DNA: TGTGCCAGCAGCCCGGACAGCTATACGCAGTATTTT
CDR3 protein: CASSPDSYTQYF

J gene: TRBJ1-6
CDR3 length: 15
V gene: TRBV6-5
D gene: TRBD1
clone size: NA
CDR3 DNA: TGTGCCAGCAGTAGGACAGGGCCTTCTAATTCACCCCTCCACTTT
CDR3 protein: CASSRTGPSNSPLHF

J gene: TRBJ2-1
CDR3 length: 20
V gene: TRBV23-1
D gene: TRBD1
clone size: few
CDR3 DNA: TGCGCCAGCAGTCAGTCGACCGGGACAGAGGCCCATTGGCTCTACAATGAGCAGTTCTTC
CDR3 protein: CASSQSTGTEAHWLYNEQFF

J gene: TRBJ1-5
CDR3 length: 17
V gene: TRBV19
D gene: NA
clone size: NA
CDR3 DNA: TGTGCCAGTAGCCCCGGACAGCCGTTGGTGGGCAATCAGCCCCAGCATTTT
CDR3 protein: CASSPGQPLVGNQPQHF

J gene: TRBJ2-7
CDR3 length: 14
V gene: TRBV5-4
D gene: NA
clone size: NA
CDR3 DNA: TGTGCCAGCAGCTTGGTGGAGGGAAACTACGAGCAGTACTTC
CDR3 protein: CASSLVEGNYEQYF

J gene: TRBJ2-1
CDR3 length: 17
V gene: TRBV21-1
D gene: NA
clone size: NA
CDR3 DNA: TGTGCCAGCAGCAAAGCGCAAGGACAGGGCCCCTACAATGAGCAGTTCTTC
CDR3 protein: CASSKAQGQGPYNEQFF

J gene: TRBJ2-7
CDR3 length: 15
V gene: TRBV11-3
D gene: NA
clone size: NA
CDR3 DNA: TGTGCCAGCAGCTTAGCAACCCCGGGAAGTCACGAGCAGTACTTC
CDR3 protein: CASSLATPGSHEQYF

J gene: TRBJ2-6
CDR3 length: 15
V gene: TRBV3-1/TRBV3-2
D gene: NA
clone size: NA
CDR3 DNA: TGTGCCAGCAGCCAGACTTGGGTTGGGGCCAACGTCCTGACTTTC
CDR3 protein: CASSQTWVGANVLTF

J gene: TRBJ2-2
CDR3 length: 17
V gene: TRBV6-1
D gene: NA
clone size: NA
CDR3 DNA: TGTGCCAGCAGTGAAGCGGGGCCTCTTTATTCCACCGGGGAGCTGTTTTTT
CDR3 protein: CASSEAGPLYSTGELFF

J gene: TRBJ1-2
CDR3 length: 13
V gene: TRBV19
D gene: NA
clone size: NA
CDR3 DNA: TGTGCCAGTGGTCGGGACACCAACTATGGCTACACCTTC
CDR3 protein: CASGRDTNYGYTF

J gene: TRBJ2-1
CDR3 length: 15
V gene: TRBV19
D gene: NA
clone size: NA
CDR3 DNA: TGTGCCAGTAAAAATAGCCGTAGTTCCTACAATGAGCAGTTCTTC
CDR3 protein: CASKNSRSSYNEQFF

J gene: TRBJ1-5
CDR3 length: 14
V gene: TRBV18
D gene: NA
clone size: NA
CDR3 DNA: TGTGCCAGCTCACCACTAGGAGACAATCAGCCCCAGCATTTT
CDR3 protein: CASSPLGDNQPQHF

J gene: TRBJ2-2
CDR3 length: 16
V gene: TRBV18
D gene: NA
clone size: NA
CDR3 DNA: TGTGCCAGCTCACCAATTGGGCAGATGAACACCGGGGAGCTGTTTTTT
CDR3 protein: CASSPIGQMNTGELFF

J gene: TRBJ2-5
CDR3 length: 11
V gene: TRBV2
D gene: NA
clone size: NA
CDR3 DNA: TGTGCCAGCAGTGTTGACGGGAGTGACGACTTC
CDR3 protein: CASSVDGSDDF

J gene: TRBJ2-1
CDR3 length: 16
V gene: TRBV2
D gene: NA
clone size: NA
CDR3 DNA: TGTGCCAGCAGTGACTGGGGCAGGGGAGAACTTAATGAGCAGTTCTTC
CDR3 protein: CASSDWGRGELNEQFF

J gene: TRBJ1-2
CDR3 length: 14
V gene: TRBV5-4
D gene: TRBD1
clone size: NA
CDR3 DNA: TGTGCCAGCAGCCCCGGGACAGACTACTATGGCTACACCTTC
CDR3 protein: CASSPGTDYYGYTF

J gene: TRBJ1-2
CDR3 length: 14
V gene: TRBV19
D gene: TRBD1
clone size: NA
CDR3 DNA: TGTGCCACCCACGGGACAGGGGGAAGGATTGGCTACACCTTC
CDR3 protein: CATHGTGGRIGYTF